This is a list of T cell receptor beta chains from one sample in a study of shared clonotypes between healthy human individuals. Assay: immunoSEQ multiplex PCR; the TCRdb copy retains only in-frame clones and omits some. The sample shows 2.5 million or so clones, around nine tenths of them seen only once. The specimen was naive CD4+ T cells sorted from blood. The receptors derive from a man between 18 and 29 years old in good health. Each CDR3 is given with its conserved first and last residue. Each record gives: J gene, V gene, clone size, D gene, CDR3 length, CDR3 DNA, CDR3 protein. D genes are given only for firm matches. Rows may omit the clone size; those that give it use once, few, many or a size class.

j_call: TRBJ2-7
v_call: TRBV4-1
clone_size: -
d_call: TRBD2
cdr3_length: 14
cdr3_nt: TGCGCCAGCAGCCATCCCGGGACTATCTACGAGCAGTACTTC
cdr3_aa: CASSHPGTIYEQYF

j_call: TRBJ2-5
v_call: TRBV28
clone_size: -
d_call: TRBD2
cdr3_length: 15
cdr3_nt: TGTGCCAGCAGTGGGGGACTAGCGGGGCAAGAGACCCAGTACTTC
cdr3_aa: CASSGGLAGQETQYF

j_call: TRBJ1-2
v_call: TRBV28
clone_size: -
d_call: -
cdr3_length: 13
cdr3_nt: TGTGCCAGCAGTTCTGACAAACGTGCCGGCTACACCTTC
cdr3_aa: CASSSDKRAGYTF

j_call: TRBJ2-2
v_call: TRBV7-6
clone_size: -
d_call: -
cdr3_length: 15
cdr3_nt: TGTGCCAGCAGCTTGGGCGGGCCGAACACCGGGGAGCTGTTTTTT
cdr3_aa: CASSLGGPNTGELFF

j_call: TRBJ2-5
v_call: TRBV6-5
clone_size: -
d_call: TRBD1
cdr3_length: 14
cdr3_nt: TGTGCCAGCAGTTACGGTCAGGGGGCAAAGACCCAGTACTTC
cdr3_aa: CASSYGQGAKTQYF

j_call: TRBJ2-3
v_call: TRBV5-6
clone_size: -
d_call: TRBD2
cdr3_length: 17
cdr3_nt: TGTGCCAGCAGCCTAAGGACTAGCGGGAGGGCCACAGATACGCAGTATTTT
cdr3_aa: CASSLRTSGRATDTQYF

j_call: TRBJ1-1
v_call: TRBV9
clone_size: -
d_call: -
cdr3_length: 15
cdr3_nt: TGTGCCAGCAGCGTCTGGGAGGGTGGTATCACTGAAGCTTTCTTT
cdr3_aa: CASSVWEGGITEAFF

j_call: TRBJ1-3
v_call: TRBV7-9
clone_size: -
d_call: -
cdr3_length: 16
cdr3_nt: TGTGCCAGCAGCTTAGGAAGGGAGAGCTCTGGAAACACCATATATTTT
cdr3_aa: CASSLGRESSGNTIYF

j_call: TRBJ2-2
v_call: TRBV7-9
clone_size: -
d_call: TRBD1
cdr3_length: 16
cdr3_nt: TGTGCCAGCAGCTCAACCGGGACAGGGAACACCGGGGAGCTGTTTTTT
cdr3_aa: CASSSTGTGNTGELFF

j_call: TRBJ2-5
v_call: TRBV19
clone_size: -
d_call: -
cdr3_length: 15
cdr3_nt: TGTGCCAGTAGTATCTTTGGGACTGCCGAAGAGACCCAGTACTTC
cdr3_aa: CASSIFGTAEETQYF

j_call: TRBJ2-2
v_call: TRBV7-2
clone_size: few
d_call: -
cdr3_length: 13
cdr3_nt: TGTGCCAGCAGCTTAGCGGTAACCGGGGAGCTGTTTTTT
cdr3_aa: CASSLAVTGELFF